A single sample is the source of the 7 T cell receptor beta chains below, sequenced in a study of blood T cell repertoires in COVID-19. Libraries were prepared by immunoSEQ multiplex PCR; TCRdb keeps only in-frame clonotypes and omits some of them. This table holds around 150,000 clones, 75% to 85% found once. Sequenced sample: peripheral blood. The receptors stem from a woman in her forties or fifties in a cohort sampled during active or convalescent COVID-19.

This clone was seen a single time. The chain carries TRBV12-3 or TRBV12-4 and TRBJ2-7, with TRBD2 as a possible D gene (5 bases). The CDR3 runs to 13 residues. The V gene lost 3 bases and the J gene lost 2 bases, with 8 bases spanning the gap. CDR3 DNA: TGTGCCAGCAGTTTGTCCGGGGCCTACGAGCAGTACTTC. This gives the protein CASSLSGAYEQYF.

This clone has more than one count but fewer than ten. This chain links TRBV12-3 or TRBV12-4 with TRBJ2-3; possible D gene TRBD2, 6 bases. There are 13 residues in the CDR3. Trimming removed 4 bases at V and 6 bases at J, with 11 bases between. CDR3 in DNA: TGTGCCAGCAGTTGGGGGACTGTCGATACGCAGTATTTT. This translates into CASSWGTVDTQYF.

This chain joins TRBV19 and TRBJ2-7, with D possibly TRBD2 on 5 matching bases. With 1 base removed from V and 4 bases from J, the gap between germline ends came to 8 bases. This CDR3 has 13 amino acids. Germline V lookup: CDR1 LNHDA, CDR2 SQIVND (reference sequence). The CDR3 spells CASSIGGLYEQYF. The CDR3 DNA sequence: TGTGCCAGTAGTATAGGCGGGCTTTACGAGCAGTACTTC.

The chain combines TRBV7-6 with TRBJ1-2; D is perhaps TRBD1 (5 bases). This CDR3 has 13 amino acids. Trimming left V 3 bases short and J 7 bases short, with 12 bases between. CDR1 SGHVS and CDR2 FNYEAQ come from the germline V gene. CDR3: CASSFSRVGGYTF. The CDR3 DNA reads TGTGCCAGCAGCTTTAGCAGGGTTGGTGGCTACACCTTC.

The V and J genes are TRBV9 and TRBJ2-5; the match to TRBD1 covers 12 bases. The CDR3 is 16 amino acids. The germline V gene has CDR1 SGDLS and CDR2 YYNGEE. Trimming at V came to 4 bases and at J to 6 bases, leaving 10 bases not matched to a gene. Here the CDR3 DNA reads TGTGCCAGCAGCCCGCCCGGGACAGGGGGCGGGAAGACCCAGTACTTC. Protein: CASSPPGTGGGKTQYF.

The rearrangement links TRBV5-1 to TRBJ2-7; tentatively, D is TRBD1 (5 bases). Germline values: CDR1 SGHRS, CDR2 YFSETQ. The CDR3 runs to 14 residues. The V and J ends lost 0 bases and 6 bases respectively, with 13 bases between them. The CDR3 region is CASSLDPGISEQYF. The CDR3 nucleotides read TGCGCCAGCAGCTTGGATCCAGGGATCAGCGAGCAGTACTTC.

The chain couples TRBV6-5 to TRBJ2-3; D remains ambiguous. Per the germline V gene, CDR1 is MNHEY and CDR2 is SVGAGI. The CDR3 has 14 residues. The ends were cut back, 4 bases at V and 0 bases at J, with 8 bases in the middle. The CDR3 protein is CASSSVVSTDTQYF. Here the CDR3 DNA reads TGTGCCAGCAGTTCTGTCGTCAGCACAGATACGCAGTATTTT.